These T cell receptor beta chains were read from a single sample in a study of radiotherapy plus CTLA-4 blockade in lung cancer. This table comes from immunoSEQ multiplex PCR, and its TCRdb copy is limited to in-frame clones, with some not included. The table shows roughly 76,000 clones, with less than 85% occurring only once. The specimen comprised peripheral blood, sampled from a patient treated with radiotherapy plus ipilimumab. Every receptor here comes from a human donor with non-small cell lung cancer whose response to radiotherapy plus ipilimumab could not be evaluated. Each CDR3 is given with its conserved first and last residue. A D gene is named only where the DNA matches it firmly. Clone size is shown for a subset of rows, as once, few, many or a class of expanded clone.

clone_size,v_call,d_call,j_call,cdr3_aa,cdr3_nt
few,TRBV14,TRBD2,TRBJ2-7,CASSIHSGRGSEQYF,TGTGCCAGCTCCATACATAGCGGGAGGGGGAGCGAGCAGTACTTC
.,TRBV30,.,TRBJ1-1,CAFDTAAVNTEAFF,TGTGCCTTTGATACAGCAGCCGTGAACACTGAAGCTTTCTTT
.,TRBV2,TRBD2,TRBJ2-7,CASNRPGLAGEYRGIYEQYF,TGTGCCAGCAATCGCCCGGGACTAGCGGGAGAGTATAGGGGTATCTACGAGCAGTACTTC
.,TRBV7-2,.,TRBJ2-3,CASSLRRGGPSTDTQYF,TGTGCCAGCAGCCTACGGCGCGGGGGCCCTAGCACAGATACGCAGTATTTT
.,TRBV29-1,TRBD1,TRBJ2-3,CSVRQGGGTDTQYF,TGCAGCGTTCGACAGGGGGGGGGAACAGATACGCAGTATTTT
.,TRBV5-5,.,TRBJ2-5,CASSQRETQYF,TGTGCCAGCAGCCAACGGGAGACCCAGTACTTC
.,TRBV5-1,TRBD1,TRBJ2-7,CASSFRTGNPYEQYF,TGCGCCAGCAGCTTCCGGACAGGGAATCCCTACGAGCAGTACTTC
.,TRBV19,.,TRBJ1-6,CASRESSYNSPLHF,TGTGCCAGTAGGGAGAGCTCCTATAATTCACCCCTCCACTTT
once,TRBV6-1,.,TRBJ1-2,CASSDRISYGYTF,TGTGCCAGCAGTGACAGGATAAGCTATGGCTACACCTTC
once,TRBV18,.,TRBJ1-1,CASSPTTIAEAFF,TGTGCCAGCTCACCCACTACAATTGCTGAAGCTTTCTTT
.,TRBV5-4,TRBD1,TRBJ1-5,CASSLAGTGATDQPQHF,TGTGCCAGCAGCTTGGCAGGGACAGGGGCGACGGATCAGCCCCAGCATTTT
.,TRBV29-1,TRBD2,TRBJ2-7,CSVRRTGGEQYF,TGCAGCGTTCGTAGGACGGGGGGCGAGCAGTACTTC
.,TRBV7-9,TRBD1,TRBJ2-3,CASSSTRDRGLDTQYF,TGTGCCAGCAGCTCTACTAGGGACAGGGGGTTAGATACGCAGTATTTT
once,TRBV7-2,.,TRBJ1-2,CASSTRRDTLSNYGYTF,TGTGCCAGCAGCACTCGAAGGGACACCCTATCTAACTATGGCTACACCTTC
.,TRBV7-2,.,TRBJ1-6,CASSSNGSGGASSPLHF,TGTGCCAGCAGCTCCAATGGGAGTGGGGGGGCAAGTTCACCCCTCCACTTT
once,TRBV7-2,TRBD2,TRBJ2-5,CASSLSRDYQSLQETQYF,TGTGCCAGCAGCTTATCCCGGGACTACCAAAGCCTCCAAGAGACCCAGTACTTC
.,TRBV6-1,TRBD1,TRBJ1-1,CASTKDREGPEAFF,TGTGCCAGCACTAAGGACAGGGAGGGCCCTGAAGCTTTCTTT
few,TRBV5-1,.,TRBJ2-1,CASSSGGGHEQFF,TGCGCCAGCTCTTCTGGGGGGGGCCATGAGCAGTTCTTC
.,TRBV2,.,TRBJ1-4,CASTRDLGRKLFF,TGTGCCAGCACTCGGGACTTGGGTAGAAAACTGTTTTTT
.,TRBV9,TRBD1,TRBJ1-3,CASSPGQGVVTGNTIYF,TGTGCCAGCAGCCCCGGACAGGGGGTTGTTACTGGAAACACCATATATTTT
.,TRBV27,TRBD2,TRBJ2-2,CASSFPGGGRTGELFF,TGTGCCAGCAGTTTTCCGGGGGGGGGTCGAACCGGGGAGCTGTTTTTT
.,TRBV6-6,TRBD1,TRBJ2-7,CASSLGTGGSEQYF,TGTGCCAGCAGTTTAGGGACAGGCGGCAGCGAGCAGTACTTC
.,TRBV5-1,.,TRBJ1-2,CASSFGGADYGYTF,TGCGCCAGCAGCTTTGGGGGCGCTGACTATGGCTACACCTTC
.,TRBV5-1,TRBD2,TRBJ2-7,CASKWSLAGTYEQYF,TGCGCCAGCAAATGGTCGCTAGCGGGAACCTACGAGCAGTACTTC
.,TRBV9,TRBD1,TRBJ2-1,CASSVGRGLNEQFF,TGTGCCAGCAGCGTAGGCAGGGGGCTCAATGAGCAGTTCTTC
.,TRBV4-1,TRBD2,TRBJ2-7,CASSQGPLAGGDEQYF,TGCGCCAGCAGCCAAGGCCCGCTAGCGGGGGGAGACGAGCAGTACTTC
.,TRBV20-1,.,TRBJ1-2,CSARHFYGYTF,TGCAGTGCCAGACACTTCTATGGCTACACCTTC
.,TRBV30,TRBD1,TRBJ2-7,CAWSGTGAYEQYF,TGTGCCTGGAGTGGGACAGGGGCCTACGAGCAGTACTTC
few,TRBV4-1,TRBD2,TRBJ2-5,CASSQGLAGDPYQETQYF,TGCGCCAGCAGCCAAGGCCTAGCGGGGGACCCGTACCAAGAGACCCAGTACTTC
.,TRBV2,.,TRBJ2-7,CASSVQASQGEQYF,TGTGCCAGCAGCGTACAGGCTTCCCAGGGGGAGCAGTACTTC
.,TRBV13,TRBD2,TRBJ2-5,CASSLTGEGSQETQYF,TGTGCCAGCAGCTTAACGGGGGAGGGCTCTCAAGAGACCCAGTACTTC
.,TRBV18,.,TRBJ2-5,CASSPPAQVRETQYF,TGTGCCAGCTCACCACCGGCCCAGGTTCGAGAGACCCAGTACTTC
.,TRBV4-1,TRBD1,TRBJ1-6,CASSQTGANSPLHF,TGCGCCAGCAGCCAGACAGGGGCTAATTCACCCCTCCACTTT
few,TRBV10-2,.,TRBJ2-1,CASSDLNEQFF,TGCGCCAGCAGTGATCTTAATGAGCAGTTCTTC
.,TRBV4-1,.,TRBJ1-5,CASSPSLRRDSNQPQHF,TGCGCCAGCAGCCCCTCACTCCGACGGGATAGCAATCAGCCCCAGCATTTT
.,TRBV5-1,.,TRBJ1-1,CASSLATGRMNTEAFF,TGCGCCAGCAGCTTAGCGACAGGCCGCATGAACACTGAAGCTTTCTTT
.,TRBV4-1,TRBD2,TRBJ2-5,CASSQKTSGILQETQYF,TGCGCCAGCAGCCAGAAAACTAGCGGGATTCTTCAAGAGACCCAGTACTTC
.,TRBV13,TRBD1,TRBJ2-7,CASSSRDSTYEQYF,TGTGCCAGCAGCTCCCGGGACAGTACCTACGAGCAGTACTTC
.,TRBV10-3,TRBD1,TRBJ2-5,CAIRDRGLETQYF,TGTGCCATCAGGGACAGGGGGCTGGAGACCCAGTACTTC
few,TRBV7-9,.,TRBJ2-3,CASSPRSPGGQYF,TGTGCCAGCAGCCCCAGGTCCCCCGGGGGGCAGTATTTT